The rows below give T cell receptor beta chains drawn from one sample of a study of cytomegalovirus exposure and HLA in healthy donors. TCRdb keeps only in-frame clones here, not all; method: immunoSEQ multiplex PCR. Of some 200,000 clones listed, roughly 80% were seen once; the top ten hold over 2.5%. The source material was PBMCs. Receptors originate from a woman in her forties or fifties in good health and CMV-seropositive. The conserved cysteine and the conserved F or W are not part of the CDR3 here. Rows give clone size only sometimes, using once, few, many, or a class for an expanded clone.

TRBV6-4	-	TRBJ2-3	ASSESRPAGTQY
TRBV9	-	TRBJ2-2	ASSVDGGAYTGELF
TRBV28	-	TRBJ1-1	ASSLQGNTEAF
TRBV2	-	TRBJ1-2	ASNLDRGDYGYT
TRBV19	once	TRBJ2-3	ASSIDRTGGTDTQY
TRBV6-4	-	TRBJ2-1	ASSGQEGGEQF
TRBV6-5	-	TRBJ2-7	ASREGTASYEQY
TRBV9	once	TRBJ1-6	ASSAQTGGNSPLH
TRBV5-6	-	TRBJ1-1	ASSLNSGAGNTEAF
TRBV6-1	-	TRBJ1-4	ASRSRALTNEKLF
TRBV4-3	-	TRBJ1-2	ASSQELGGNYGYT
TRBV6-5	-	TRBJ2-3	ASSYQGARGTDTQY
TRBV2	-	TRBJ2-1	ATLPPVGTGTYNEQF
TRBV28	-	TRBJ2-5	ASSLLQGGKY
TRBV5-5	-	TRBJ2-7	ASSRGQNSYEQY
TRBV15	-	TRBJ1-3	ATSGRGISGNTIY
TRBV5-6	-	TRBJ2-5	ASSLYQETQY
TRBV7-2	-	TRBJ2-1	ASSLVSGTRNEQF
TRBV19	-	TRBJ1-2	ATLPPGGRYGYT
TRBV4-1	-	TRBJ2-3	ASSQESTGGDTQY
TRBV6-5	-	TRBJ2-3	ASSRAGNGPDTQY
TRBV19	-	TRBJ1-1	ASTTLGQEGTEAF
TRBV7-7	-	TRBJ1-1	ASSLTVNTEAF
TRBV7-9	-	TRBJ1-2	SSSLDVTEANYGYT
TRBV29-1	-	TRBJ2-7	SGILAGRYEQY
TRBV7-2	-	TRBJ1-6	ASSLGGLEIYNSPLH
TRBV9	-	TRBJ2-3	ASSVGASRSTDTQY
TRBV4-3	-	TRBJ1-4	ASSPGQGDEKLF
TRBV9	-	TRBJ2-1	ASSSRQYNEQF
TRBV7-3	once	TRBJ1-1	ASSSRQGQGTQAF